A selection of T cell receptor beta chains follows, all from one sample in a study of blood T cell repertoires in COVID-19. Data came from immunoSEQ multiplex PCR; TCRdb stores just in-frame clones and leaves some out. The sample yields about 380,000 clones, around 89% seen once. The sequencing sample was made of PBMCs or T cells enriched from blood (not recorded which). The receptors shown here come from a woman aged 18-29 years who had recovered from COVID-19. The CDR3 runs from the conserved cysteine through the conserved F or W. A D gene is named only where the DNA matches it firmly. The size of a clone is reported for some rows only, either as once, few or many, or as a class for expanded clones.

J,length,V,D,size,DNA,CDR3
TRBJ2-7,15,TRBV11-2,TRBD1,NA,TGTGCCAGCAGCCTACCCGGGACAGGGAGCCACGAGCAGTACTTC,CASSLPGTGSHEQYF
TRBJ1-5,13,TRBV2,NA,few,TGTGCCAGCAAACGGACAGTTAATCAGCCCCAGCATTTT,CASKRTVNQPQHF
TRBJ1-2,16,TRBV3-1/TRBV3-2,NA,few,TGTGCCAGCAGCCAAGTCGGGTCACCCGGCCCCTATGGCTACACCTTC,CASSQVGSPGPYGYTF
TRBJ2-7,13,TRBV5-4,TRBD2,NA,TGTGCCAGCAGCCCGGGGGGGTACAACGAGCAGTACTTC,CASSPGGYNEQYF
TRBJ1-2,15,TRBV5-4,TRBD1,NA,TGTGCCAGCAGCTCTAGCAGGGGGCAAGTCTATGGCTACACCTTC,CASSSSRGQVYGYTF
TRBJ1-6,13,TRBV30,TRBD1,NA,TGTGCCTGGAGTACCGGGACAGGGTGGCCCCTCCACTTT,CAWSTGTGWPLHF
TRBJ1-1,13,TRBV5-1,NA,NA,TGCGCCAGCAGCTTGGACGGGTTTGGTGAAGCTTTCTTT,CASSLDGFGEAFF
TRBJ1-2,15,TRBV3-1/TRBV3-2,NA,NA,TGTGCCAGCAGCCAATGGTTCAACGGTAACTATGGCTACACCTTC,CASSQWFNGNYGYTF
TRBJ1-6,13,TRBV27,NA,NA,TGTGCCAGCAGTTGGGGCGGAAGATCACCCCTCCACTTT,CASSWGGRSPLHF
TRBJ2-2,15,TRBV12-5,TRBD2,NA,TGTGCTAGGGCAGAGAGCGGGGTTAACACCGGGGAGCTGTTTTTT,CARAESGVNTGELFF
TRBJ2-5,15,TRBV21-1,NA,NA,TGTGCCAGCAGCAAAGCAACAGATGCCGAAGAGACCCAGTACTTC,CASSKATDAEETQYF
TRBJ2-5,13,TRBV7-9,TRBD1,NA,TGTGCCAGCAGCTGGGACAGGGGTAAGACCCAGTACTTC,CASSWDRGKTQYF
TRBJ1-1,15,TRBV10-3,TRBD1,NA,TGTGCCATCAGGCCTCTGTGGGACAGGAACACTGAAGCTTTCTTT,CAIRPLWDRNTEAFF
TRBJ1-1,18,TRBV9,TRBD1,few,TGTGCCAGCAGCGTATTTGGGGGGACAGGGGGCAAGGAGACTGAAGCTTTCTTT,CASSVFGGTGGKETEAFF
TRBJ1-2,18,TRBV9,TRBD1,NA,TGTGCCAGCAGCGAGCCCCAGACAGGGGGGAGGCATATTGATGGCTACACCTTC,CASSEPQTGGRHIDGYTF
TRBJ2-5,15,TRBV15,NA,NA,TGTGCCACCAGCAGAGGGCAGGGATGGAGTGAGACCCAGTACTTC,CATSRGQGWSETQYF
TRBJ1-1,15,TRBV2,TRBD1,few,TGTGCCAGCAGTGTGGGACAGGGTCGGGTCACTGAAGCTTTCTTT,CASSVGQGRVTEAFF
TRBJ2-7,14,TRBV3-1/TRBV3-2,NA,once,TGTGCCAGCAGCCCCCGAACAGGGTCCGGGGAGCAGTACTTC,CASSPRTGSGEQYF
TRBJ1-1,13,TRBV7-9,NA,NA,TGTGCCAGCAGCCCTGCGGGGGGGACTGAAGCTTTCTTT,CASSPAGGTEAFF
TRBJ1-5,13,TRBV6-1,NA,once,TGTGCCAGCAGTGAGAGGCCAAATCAGCCCCAGCATTTT,CASSERPNQPQHF
TRBJ1-1,16,TRBV29-1,TRBD1,NA,TGCAGCGTAAACCCTAGACAGGGTTCAAAGTGGGATGAAGCTTTCTTT,CSVNPRQGSKWDEAFF
TRBJ1-4,15,TRBV19,NA,once,TGTGCCAGTAGCCCACCATCCAGGGGTAATGAAAAACTGTTTTTT,CASSPPSRGNEKLFF
TRBJ2-2,14,TRBV19,TRBD1,NA,TGTGCCAGTACGGGGACAGGGAGGGCCGGGGAGCTGTTTTTT,CASTGTGRAGELFF
TRBJ1-1,15,TRBV27,NA,NA,TGTGCCAGCAGTTTATACGGGGGTGGGAACACTGAAGCTTTCTTT,CASSLYGGGNTEAFF
TRBJ1-2,14,TRBV7-9,NA,NA,TGTGCCAGCAGCTTATCATCAGGGAACTATGGCTACACCTTC,CASSLSSGNYGYTF
TRBJ1-4,15,TRBV9,TRBD1,NA,TGTGCCAGCAGCGTAGGTTACAGGGGGCTTGAAAAACTGTTTTTT,CASSVGYRGLEKLFF
TRBJ1-6,13,TRBV29-1,NA,NA,TGCAGCGTTGCAACAGGGTATAATTCACCCCTCCACTTT,CSVATGYNSPLHF
TRBJ1-1,14,TRBV29-1,NA,NA,TGCAGCGTTGTAGTACTAGGGAGGGGCACTGAAGCTTTCTTT,CSVVVLGRGTEAFF
TRBJ2-7,15,TRBV4-2,NA,once,TGTGCCAGTTCACCTTCCAAGGGGGTTGCCTACGAGCAGTACTTC,CASSPSKGVAYEQYF
TRBJ1-3,16,TRBV5-1,NA,NA,TGCGCCAGCAGCTTGGAAGGTGGGCGTCGGGGGGCCACCATATATTTT,CASSLEGGRRGATIYF
TRBJ1-6,17,TRBV19,TRBD1,NA,TGTGCCAGTAGTATAGTATTAGCGGGACAGTATAATTCACCCCTCCACTTT,CASSIVLAGQYNSPLHF
TRBJ2-2,17,TRBV5-1,NA,NA,TGCGCCAGCAGCTTCGGAGAGGTCCAGATGAACACCGGGGAGCTGTTTTTT,CASSFGEVQMNTGELFF
TRBJ2-5,13,TRBV30,NA,NA,TGTGCTTCTTCATCGGGGGGCGGGGAGACCCAGTACTTC,CASSSGGGETQYF
TRBJ1-1,16,TRBV5-1,TRBD1,NA,TGCGCCAGCAGCTTGAACACCCCAGGGGGCGCGACTGAAGCTTTCTTT,CASSLNTPGGATEAFF
TRBJ1-5,15,TRBV13,TRBD1,NA,TGTGCCAGCAGCTTAGGCCTGCAGGGGGATCAGCCCCAGCATTTT,CASSLGLQGDQPQHF
TRBJ2-7,14,TRBV3-1/TRBV3-2,NA,NA,TGTGCCAGCAGCCAAGGGACTTACTCTTACGAGCAGTACTTC,CASSQGTYSYEQYF
TRBJ2-2,15,TRBV7-2,NA,NA,TGTGCCAGCAGCTGGGTTAGCCCGAACACCGGGGAGCTGTTTTTT,CASSWVSPNTGELFF
TRBJ1-6,17,TRBV5-6,NA,NA,TGTGCCAGCAGCCCAAACAGGAAAAGGGTGCGGAATTCACCCCTCCACTTT,CASSPNRKRVRNSPLHF
TRBJ2-1,14,TRBV7-9,TRBD1,once,TGTGCCAGCAGCGACAGGGAGAGTGCCTATGAGCAGTTCTTC,CASSDRESAYEQFF
TRBJ2-7,15,TRBV6-2/TRBV6-3,TRBD1,NA,TGTGCCAGCAGCTTTCGACAGGGGGCATCCAACGAGCAGTACTTC,CASSFRQGASNEQYF
TRBJ1-2,15,TRBV5-1,NA,once,TGCGCCAGCAGCTTGGTTGGGGGGGCAGACTATGGCTACACCTTC,CASSLVGGADYGYTF
TRBJ2-7,17,TRBV5-5,TRBD2,NA,TGTGCCAGCAGCTTGCTTAGCGGGGGGTCGAGGTACTACGAGCAGTACTTC,CASSLLSGGSRYYEQYF
TRBJ2-7,13,TRBV4-1,NA,NA,TGCGCCAGCAGCCTTAGCGGTTCCTACGAGCAGTACTTC,CASSLSGSYEQYF
TRBJ1-6,15,TRBV7-6,TRBD1,NA,TGTGCCAGCAGCAAACAGGGGGCTAACAATTCACCCCTCCACTTT,CASSKQGANNSPLHF
TRBJ2-5,14,TRBV18,NA,NA,TGTGCCAGCTCACTCGGGGGAGTAAGCGGGACCCAGTACTTC,CASSLGGVSGTQYF
TRBJ2-7,15,TRBV19,NA,NA,TGTGCCAGTAGTCTCGACTCCTCGAGCTCCTACGAGCAGTACTTC,CASSLDSSSSYEQYF
TRBJ1-2,14,TRBV5-1,NA,NA,TGCGCCAGCAGCTTTTGGTCGGGGGGCGAAGGCTACACCTTC,CASSFWSGGEGYTF
TRBJ2-7,17,TRBV5-1,NA,NA,TGCGCCAGCAGCTTGGGTGGCAGGGTTCGAGGATGGGACGAGCAGTACTTC,CASSLGGRVRGWDEQYF
TRBJ1-2,15,TRBV5-6,TRBD1,NA,TGTGCCAGCAGCTTATCGGAACAGGGGAACTGTGGCTACACCTTC,CASSLSEQGNCGYTF
TRBJ2-2,15,TRBV4-1,NA,once,TGCGCCAGCAGCCAAGAGACCAGGGGACCCGGGGAGCTGTTTTTT,CASSQETRGPGELFF